The 22 T cell receptor beta chains below were found in one sample sequenced in a study of T cell responses to AZD1222 COVID-19 vaccine. The assay was immunoSEQ multiplex PCR, and TCRdb's table has in-frame clones only and misses some. The data contain nearly 200,000 clones, approximately 93% of them seen just once; the ten biggest clones take up about 1%. The sequenced sample was peripheral blood, obtained 28 days after the second AZD1222 dose. The receptors stem from an adult who received the AZD1222 COVID-19 vaccine.

The V and J genes are TRBV5-6 and TRBJ2-7; no definite D call. The V end was cut by 3 bases, the J end by 9 bases, with 10 bases between. The germline CDR1 and CDR2 sequences are SGHDT and YYEEEE. The CDR3 loop spans 11 amino acids. The CDR3 region is CASSSGPRQYF. The DNA of the CDR3 is TGTGCCAGCAGCTCAGGCCCCAGGCAGTACTTC.

The V and J genes are TRBV7-2 and TRBJ1-1; no firm D call. Trimming took off 3 bases at V and 11 bases at J, with 13 bases between the two ends. Germline CDR1 SGHTA, CDR2 FQGNSA. CDR3 size: 12 residues. CDR3 DNA sequence: TGTGCCAGCAGCTTGGAGGGTTCGTTTGCTTTCTTT. Encoded protein: CASSLEGSFAFF.

The chain is built from TRBV18 and TRBJ1-4, with a tentative D call TRBD1 (5 bases). Germline assignment: CDR1 KGHSH and CDR2 LQKENI. This CDR3 contains 15 residues. V was trimmed by 0 bases and J by 8 bases, leaving 13 bases between them. CDR3 loop: CASSPPRTRGEKLFF. The CDR3 DNA follows: TGTGCCAGCTCACCACCACGGACAAGGGGAGAAAAACTGTTTTTT. The full variable domain, completed using reference TRBV18 and TRBJ1-4, is NAGVMQNPRHLVRRRGQEARLRCSPMKGHSHVYWYRQLPEEGLKFMVYLQKENIIDESGMPKERFSAEFPKEGPSILRIQQVVRGDSAAYFCASSPPRTRGEKLFFGSGTQLSVL.

The sample holds one count of this clone. The chain joins TRBV7-9 to TRBJ1-2; 9 positions agree with TRBD1. Trimming cost V 7 bases and J 6 bases; bases outside gene matches: 12. Germline values: CDR1 SEHNR, CDR2 FQNEAQ (reference sequence). CDR3 length: 15 residues. The CDR3 nucleotides read TGTGCCAGCATGGATATACGGACAGGGGTTAATGGCTACACCTTC. It encodes CASMDIRTGVNGYTF.

V is TRBV7-3 and J is TRBJ1-1; D perhaps matches TRBD1 (6 bases). The CDR3 is 14 residues long. V was clipped by 5 bases and J by 4 bases, with 14 bases between them. CDR1 is SGHTA and CDR2 is FQGTGA in the germline V gene. CDR3 nucleotides: TGTGCCAGCAGCCAAGCACAGGGACCCACTGAAGCTTTCTTT. Residues: CASSQAQGPTEAFF. Variable domain in full (rest from reference TRBV7-3 and TRBJ1-1): GAGVSQTPSNKVTEKGKYVELRCDPISGHTALYWYRQSLGQGPEFLIYFQGTGAADDSGLPNDRFFAVRPEGSVSTLKIQRTERGDSAVYLCASSQAQGPTEAFFGQGTRLTVV.

The chain joins TRBV7-9 to TRBJ1-6, with TRBD1 matching 7 bases. The CDR3 runs 15 residues. The V and J ends lost 2 bases and 5 bases, in that order; junction bases with no gene match: 3. CDR1 SEHNR and CDR2 FQNEAQ come from the germline V gene (reference sequence). The CDR3 is CASSLKQGNNSPLHF. The CDR3 DNA follows: TGTGCCAGCAGCTTAAAACAGGGGAATAATTCACCCCTCCACTTT.

The gene calls are TRBV9 and TRBJ2-1, with 8 bases lining up with TRBD1. Germline assignment: CDR1 SGDLS and CDR2 YYNGEE. This CDR3 contains 15 residues. After removal of 4 bases from V and 2 bases from J, the junction contained 5 bases not matched to a gene. Here the CDR3 reads CASSSPDRAYNEQFF. CDR3 bases: TGTGCCAGCAGCTCCCCGGACAGGGCCTACAATGAGCAGTTCTTC.

The chain links TRBV11-2 to TRBJ2-2, with TRBD1 matching 7 bases. Germline CDR1 and CDR2: SGHAT and FQNNGV. This CDR3 is 15 amino acids long. Trimming took 5 bases from V and 6 from J; bases not matched to a gene: 9. The DNA of the CDR3 is TGTGCCAGCAGCCCCGTTCGAGGGGGCTCCGGGGAGCTGTTTTTT. This translates into CASSPVRGGSGELFF.

The chain links TRBV19 to TRBJ1-3; tentatively, D is TRBD1 (6 bases). The CDR3 consists of 15 residues. Germline V gene sequence: CDR1 LNHDA, CDR2 SQIVND (reference sequence). The V gene lost 7 bases and the J gene lost 2 bases, with 15 bases spanning the gap. CDR3: CASMELQGTGNTIYF. The CDR3 DNA sequence: TGTGCCAGTATGGAATTACAGGGTACTGGAAACACCATATATTTT.

This clone was picked up one time. This chain uses TRBV9 with TRBJ1-2; D uncertain. The CDR3 is 14 residues long. V dropped 3 bases and J dropped 7 bases, with 16 bases sitting between them. The germline CDR1 and CDR2 sequences are SGDLS and YYNGEE. This CDR3 is CASSAEGGNPGYTF. The CDR3 nucleotides read TGTGCCAGCAGCGCCGAAGGAGGGAATCCTGGCTACACCTTC.

This rearrangement joins TRBV7-6 to TRBJ2-1, with TRBD1 matching over 9 bases. The CDR3 extends over 15 amino acids. Germline V gene lookup returns CDR1 SGHVS and CDR2 FNYEAQ. V shed 5 bases, J shed 0 bases, and the junction held 2 bases outside the gene matches. CDR3 nucleotide sequence: TGTGCCAGCAGCATGGGACAGGGCTCCTACAATGAGCAGTTCTTC. The encoded protein is CASSMGQGSYNEQFF.

This chain joins TRBV25-1 and TRBJ1-5, with D uncertain. The CDR3 totals 14 residues. The germline V gene encodes CDR1 MGHDK and CDR2 SYGVNS. Between the trimmed V and J ends, which lost 5 bases and 5 bases, there was a span of 13 bases. The CDR3 spells CASSTLRVDQPQHF. The CDR3 DNA reads as TGTGCCAGCAGTACATTAAGGGTTGATCAGCCCCAGCATTTT.

The J gene is TRBJ1-1, the V gene TRBV5-4; D unresolved. This CDR3 contains 14 residues. The V gene's germline CDR1 is SGHNT and CDR2 YYREEE (reference sequence). V was shortened by 6 bases and J by 3 bases, with 15 bases between the two germline ends. CDR3: CASTPRVGDTEAFF. For the CDR3, the DNA is TGTGCCAGCACCCCCCGGGTGGGAGACACTGAAGCTTTCTTT.

The rearrangement joins TRBV7-9 to TRBJ1-2; TRBD1 agrees at 7 bases. Trimming removed 5 bases from V and 2 bases from J; junction bases left unmatched: 5. The CDR3 sequence is 14 residues long. Germline V gives CDR1 SEHNR, CDR2 FQNEAQ (reference sequence). CDR3 region: CASSAGTANYGYTF. As DNA, the CDR3 is TGTGCCAGCAGCGCCGGGACAGCAAACTATGGCTACACCTTC.

The chain links TRBV2 to TRBJ1-6; D not certain. Per germline, CDR1 SNHLY and CDR2 FYNNEI. V lost 4 bases to trimming and J lost 5 bases, with 6 bases between them. The CDR3 extends over 13 amino acids. The CDR3 protein is CASSGANNSPLHF. CDR3 in DNA: TGTGCCAGCAGTGGAGCGAATAATTCACCCCTCCACTTT.

This clone was counted a few times. The V call is TRBV29-1, the J call TRBJ2-7, with 8 bases fitting TRBD2. The CDR3 loop spans 16 amino acids. After removal of 6 bases from V and 0 bases from J, the junction contained 13 bases not matched to a gene. Germline V gene sequence: CDR1 SQVTM, CDR2 ANQGSEA. The CDR3 DNA sequence: TGCAGCGTAGCCACCGCGGGGGGCTTACTCTCCTACGAGCAGTACTTC. Amino acids: CSVATAGGLLSYEQYF.

The chain is built from TRBV7-3 and TRBJ2-3, with D maybe TRBD2 (5 bases). CDR3 length: 16 residues. Germline V gives CDR1 SGHTA, CDR2 FQGTGA. V was cut by 5 bases and J by 6 bases, with 21 bases left in between. CDR3: CASSRGSYPSKDTQYF. The DNA of the CDR3 is TGTGCCAGCAGCCGCGGGTCGTACCCATCCAAGGATACGCAGTATTTT.

The rearrangement uses TRBV5-4 and TRBJ2-1, with a tentative D call TRBD1 (6 bases). The CDR3 runs to 16 residues. Germline assignment: CDR1 SGHNT and CDR2 YYREEE (reference sequence). Trimming took off 0 bases at V and 3 bases at J, with 13 bases between the two ends. CDR3 loop: CASSLGGGHNYNEQFF. DNA for the CDR3: TGTGCCAGCAGCTTGGGAGGGGGACACAACTACAATGAGCAGTTCTTC.

The rearrangement links TRBV6-2 or TRBV6-3 to TRBJ1-5, with a weak D call TRBD1 (5 bases). V lost 5 bases and J lost 0, with 17 bases in between. The CDR3 totals 17 residues. Germline V gene data show CDR1 as MNHEY and CDR2 as SVGEGT. In DNA form, the CDR3 reads TGTGCCAGCAGTCTAGGCGGGGCGGAAGATAGCAATCAGCCCCAGCATTTT. It is translated as CASSLGGAEDSNQPQHF.

This sequence joins TRBV5-4 and TRBJ2-5; 7 bases match TRBD2. Germline loops: CDR1 SGHNT, CDR2 YYREEE (reference sequence). Trimming took 4 bases from V and 3 from J; bases not matched to a gene: 9. The CDR3 length is 15 residues. The CDR3 DNA reads as TGTGCCAGCAGCGCCGGGACTAAGAGTGAAGAGACCCAGTACTTC. It codes for CASSAGTKSEETQYF.

CDR3 coding DNA: TGTGCCAGCGGGGGGGTCCTGAACACTGAAGCTTTCTTT. It specifies CASGGVLNTEAFF. The rearrangement links TRBV5-4 to TRBJ1-1, with D perhaps TRBD1 (5 bases). V was clipped by 7 bases and J by 0 bases, with 10 bases between them. The CDR3 totals 13 residues. Looked up from germline, CDR1 is SGHNT and CDR2 is YYREEE (reference sequence). The full variable domain, in which reference TRBV5-4 and TRBJ1-1 provide the parts outside the CDR3, is ETGVTQSPTHLIKTRGQQVTLRCSSQSGHNTVSWYQQALGQGPQFIFQYYREEENGRGNFPPRFSGLQFPNYSSELNVNALELDDSALYLCASGGVLNTEAFFGQGTRLTVV.

The chain has TRBV2 and TRBJ1-5; D remains ambiguous. V was pared by 4 bases and J by 6 bases, with 7 bases between. Germline CDR1 and CDR2: SNHLY and FYNNEI. The CDR3 runs 12 residues. The CDR3 sequence is CASSAPGQPQHF. DNA of the CDR3: TGTGCCAGCAGTGCACCGGGTCAGCCCCAGCATTTT.